This T cell receptor (beta chain) was recorded in a study of blood T cells in healthy people across ages. Remarks on this clonotype: Its antigen is still unknown.

Findings and caveats of the study: Age advanced and TCR beta diversity per million T cells fell, roughly linearly.

The CDR3 is made up of 16 amino acids. The V gene end was trimmed by 1 base and the J gene end by 3 bases; junction bases not matched to a gene: 8. Germline CDR1 and CDR2: SQVTM and ANQGSEA. For the second PCR, which ran for roughly 6 to 12 cycles, a sample-barcoded 5' primer and a J-beta primer mix were used. TCRdb re-analysed the 5' RACE reads in MiXCR, keeping a single row per CDR3 protein. The table has some 1.8 million distinct CDR3 sequences, 39% seen once. Sequenced: blood. The receptor was isolated from a human donor in good health. The chain carries TRBV29-1 and TRBJ2-7, with TRBD2 matching 11 bases. The DNA for the CDR3 is TGCAGCGTTGAAGGGGAGGGGACTAGCGGAAACTACGAGCAGTACTTC. Translation: CSVEGEGTSGNYEQYF.